These 11 T cell receptor beta chains were sequenced from one sample in a study of T cell responses to AZD1222 COVID-19 vaccine. TCRdb's table, derived via immunoSEQ multiplex PCR, lists solely in-frame clones and lacks some. The repertoire holds about 170,000 clones, with 90% to 95% as singletons. This specimen was peripheral blood, taken on day 0 of AZD1222 vaccination. Receptors originate from an adult in good health.

V usage is TRBV6-5 and J usage is TRBJ2-1; possibly TRBD2 for D (7 bases). Germline CDR1 MNHEY, CDR2 SVGAGI. The CDR3 runs 16 residues. Trimming stripped 0 bases from V and 7 bases from J, with 16 bases between. The CDR3, as DNA: TGTGCCAGCAGTTACTCGTCCGGGGGGCGCTGGAATGAGCAGTTCTTC. Translated: CASSYSSGGRWNEQFF.

The rearrangement uses TRBV27 and TRBJ1-5; D call uncertain. The germline gives CDR1 MNHEY, CDR2 SMNVEV (reference sequence). This CDR3 has 14 residues. Trimming stripped 5 bases from V and 1 base from J, with 9 bases between. The CDR3 bases are TGTGCCAGCAGTCCCCTGGAAAGCAATCAGCCCCAGCATTTT. Amino acid sequence: CASSPLESNQPQHF.

The V gene is TRBV24-1, the J gene TRBJ1-1; TRBD1 is a possible D gene (6 bases). CDR3 length: 17 amino acids. Germline values: CDR1 KGHDR, CDR2 SFDVKD. The V end was cut by 2 bases, the J end by 5 bases, with 20 bases between. The CDR3, as DNA: TGTGCCACCAGTGATTCTCGCGGGGGGCCTCGGGTGACTGAAGCTTTCTTT. It specifies CATSDSRGGPRVTEAFF.

Here the CDR3 reads CASSQARDRQNTGELFF. For the CDR3, the DNA is TGTGCCAGCAGCCAAGCAAGGGACAGACAGAACACCGGGGAGCTGTTTTTT. The genes are TRBV7-6 and TRBJ2-2; TRBD1 agrees at 7 bases. The J segment lost 1 base and the V segment lost 5 bases, leaving 10 bases of the junction unmatched. CDR1 is SGHVS, CDR2 FNYEAQ, per germline. The length of the CDR3 is 17 residues.

The chain joins TRBV20-1 to TRBJ1-2, with D uncertain. CDR3 size: 13 residues. Trimming pared 3 bases from V and 5 bases from J, leaving 13 bases between. Germline lookup yields CDR1 DFQATT and CDR2 SNEGSKA (reference sequence). CDR3 region: CSASESAGYGYTF. The CDR3 DNA reads as TGCAGTGCTAGTGAGTCGGCAGGATATGGCTACACCTTC.

The table lists this clone with a few counts. The chain couples TRBV2 to TRBJ1-5, with 10 bases identical to TRBD1. Per the germline V gene, CDR1 is SNHLY and CDR2 is FYNNEI. The trim removed 6 bases at V and 3 bases at J, leaving 8 bases unmatched. There are 16 residues in the CDR3. The CDR3 spells CASRGGTGASNQPQHF. The DNA of the CDR3 is TGTGCCAGCAGGGGGGGGACAGGGGCGTCCAATCAGCCCCAGCATTTT.

The rearrangement uses TRBV6-2 or TRBV6-3 and TRBJ1-5; TRBD1 matches at 8 bases. The CDR3 is 16 residues long. The V gene's germline CDR1 is MNHEY and CDR2 SVGEGT. The trim removed 4 bases at V and 6 bases at J, leaving 11 bases unmatched. The CDR3 here is CASSSKPGGGSQPQHF. The CDR3 DNA is TGTGCCAGCAGTTCAAAACCAGGGGGCGGTAGTCAGCCCCAGCATTTT.

This clone was counted between two and nine times. The chain recombines TRBV11-2 with TRBJ1-6; 9 nucleotides agree with TRBD1. J lost 6 bases, V lost 7 bases, and 10 bases had no gene match. The germline CDR1 and CDR2 sequences are SGHAT and FQNNGV. The CDR3 runs to 16 residues. The chain's CDR3 is CASKSIWGQGNSPLHF. CDR3 sequence (DNA): TGTGCCAGCAAGTCTATTTGGGGACAGGGTAATTCACCCCTCCACTTT.

The V call is TRBV19, the J call TRBJ1-4; D is unclear. Trimming cost V 5 bases and J 1 base, with 11 bases left between them. Germline assignment: CDR1 LNHDA and CDR2 SQIVND (reference sequence). The CDR3 runs to 15 residues. In nucleotides, the CDR3 is TGTGCCAGTAGTCCCAAATTCGTAACTAATGAAAAACTGTTTTTT. It specifies CASSPKFVTNEKLFF.

This clone was seen a few times. The J gene is TRBJ1-1, the V gene TRBV5-6; possibly TRBD1 for D (5 bases). V gave up 0 bases and J gave up 4 bases, with 10 bases separating them. The CDR3 runs to 14 residues. Germline V gene sequence: CDR1 SGHDT, CDR2 YYEEEE. CDR3: CASSLEGAGTEAFF. The CDR3 DNA is TGTGCCAGCAGCTTGGAAGGGGCGGGCACTGAAGCTTTCTTT.

V gene TRBV28 combines with J gene TRBJ2-7; no clear D gene. Germline CDR1 is MDHEN and CDR2 is SYDVKM. There are 12 residues in the CDR3. V gave up 6 bases and J gave up 6 bases, with 12 bases separating them. CDR3 bases: TGTGCCAGCAGCCTAACGGAAAGCGAGCAGTACTTC. Protein sequence: CASSLTESEQYF.